This T cell receptor beta chain is drawn from a study of cytotoxic CD8 clonotypes in ibrutinib-treated CLL. CDR3 length: 13 amino acids. Germline V gives CDR1 SGHTS, CDR2 YDEGEE. The ends were cut back, 3 bases at V and 6 bases at J, with 10 bases in the middle. The assay was immunoSEQ multiplex PCR, and TCRdb's table has in-frame clones only and misses some. The table lists nearly 50,000 clones, roughly three fifths of them singletons. Study-level results: Clonality went up at the time of ibrutinib response, stayed stable in sustained remission, and later dropped back toward its baseline level at progression.

In this sample, this clone turned up a few times. Its antigen is undetermined. This receptor was identified in a human donor with chronic lymphocytic leukemia. The material was PBMCs, obtained after 24 months of ibrutinib treatment. The chain is built from TRBV5-8 and TRBJ2-1, with D possibly matching TRBD1 (5 bases). CDR3 DNA sequence: TGTGCCAGCAGCTCGGACATAACCAATGAGCAGTTCTTC. Protein sequence: CASSSDITNEQFF. Filled out from reference TRBV5-8 and TRBJ2-1, the complete variable domain reads EAGVTQSPTHLIKTRGQQATLRCSPISGHTSVYWYQQALGLGLQFLLWYDEGEERNRGNFPPRFSGRQFPNYSSELNVNALELEDSALYLCASSSDITNEQFFGPGTRLTVL.